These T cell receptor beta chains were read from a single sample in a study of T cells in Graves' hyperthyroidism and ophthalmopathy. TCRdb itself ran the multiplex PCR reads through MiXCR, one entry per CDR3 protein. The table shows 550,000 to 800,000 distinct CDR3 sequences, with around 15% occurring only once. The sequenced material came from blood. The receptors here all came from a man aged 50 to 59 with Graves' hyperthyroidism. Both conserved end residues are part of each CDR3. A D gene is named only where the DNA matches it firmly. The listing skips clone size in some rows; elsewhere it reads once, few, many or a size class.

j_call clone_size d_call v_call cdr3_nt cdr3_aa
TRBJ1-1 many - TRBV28 TGTGCCAGCAGTTTTGGGAAGAACACTGAAGCTTTCTTT CASSFGKNTEAFF
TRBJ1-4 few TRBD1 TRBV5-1 TGCGCCAGCAAACAGGGGGATGCAACTAATGAAAAACTGTTTTTT CASKQGDATNEKLFF
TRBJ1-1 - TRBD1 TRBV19 TGTGCCAGTAGTGACCGGGACAGGGTGAACACTGAAGCTTTCTTT CASSDRDRVNTEAFF
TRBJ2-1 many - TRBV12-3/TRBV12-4 TGTGCCAGCAGTTTATTCACGGGAAACAATGAGCAGTTCTTC CASSLFTGNNEQFF
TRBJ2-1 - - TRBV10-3 TGTGCCATCAGTGAGTCGTCTGCCCATCTCGTGAATGAGCAGTTCTTC CAISESSAHLVNEQFF
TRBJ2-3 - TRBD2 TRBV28 TGTGCCAGCATATCGGGAGGGCTAATTTCTAGCACAGATACGCAGTATTTT CASISGGLISSTDTQYF
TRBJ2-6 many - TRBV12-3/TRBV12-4 TGTGCCAGCGGGGGGGGGGCCGGGGCCAACGTCCTGACTTTC CASGGGAGANVLTF
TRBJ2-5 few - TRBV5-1 TGCGCCAGCAGCGAAGGGACGGTGGATTACTTC CASSEGTVDYF
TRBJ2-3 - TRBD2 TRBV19 TGTGCCAGTAGAAACGAGGGGCTAGCGGGAGAGGCAGATACGCAGTATTTT CASRNEGLAGEADTQYF
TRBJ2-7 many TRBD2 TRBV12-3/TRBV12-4 TGTGCCAGCAGTTTCGTAGCGGGAGAGACCTACGAGCAGTACTTC CASSFVAGETYEQYF
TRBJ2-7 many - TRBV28 TGTGCCAGCAGTTTAGTCGGGGGTGACGAGCAGTACTTC CASSLVGGDEQYF
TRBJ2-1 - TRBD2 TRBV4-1 TGCGCCAGCAGACCTTCACTAGCGCACGAGCAGTTCTTC CASRPSLAHEQFF
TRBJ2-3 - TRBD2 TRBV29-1 TGCAGCCTCGGTGGGGCGGGGGGCGACACAGATACGCAGTATTTT CSLGGAGGDTDTQYF
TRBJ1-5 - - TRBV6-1 TGTGCCAGCAAGGAGGGCAGCAATCAGCCCCAGCATTTT CASKEGSNQPQHF
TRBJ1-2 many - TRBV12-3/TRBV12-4 TGTGCCAGCAGTAGACAGGAGAACTATGGCTACACCTTC CASSRQENYGYTF